Listed below are T cell receptor beta chains from one sample, sequenced in a study of T cell repertoires in cytomegalovirus infection. TCRdb reprocessed the reads via MiXCR and lists one record per CDR3 protein. This sample has approximately 110,000 distinct CDR3 sequences, with 42% found just once. The antigens these receptors bind are not known. The source material was CD8+ T cells from cultured PBMCs, sampled from culture after CMV antigen stimulation. These receptors all come from a human donor in good health (CMV status not recorded). Some clones in this sample may be carry-over from other donors' samples. Both conserved end residues are part of each CDR3. A D gene is named only where the DNA matches it firmly. Only some rows state a clone size, as once, few, many or a class for expanded clones.

16	NA	TRBV7-2	NA	TRBJ2-3	CASSLEAPISTDTQYF	TGTGCCAGCAGCTTAGAGGCCCCGATTAGCACAGATACGCAGTATTTT
12	NA	TRBV19	NA	TRBJ1-1	CASSWGGIEAFF	TGTGCCAGTAGCTGGGGGGGAATTGAAGCTTTCTTT
16	NA	TRBV7-6	NA	TRBJ2-7	CASSLAETSRDYEQYF	TGTGCCAGCAGCTTAGCGGAAACATCGCGGGACTACGAGCAGTACTTC
15	TRBD1	TRBV28	NA	TRBJ1-2	CASSLIRQGGHGYTF	TGTGCCAGCAGTTTAATAAGACAGGGAGGGCATGGCTACACCTTC
15	NA	TRBV7-2	NA	TRBJ1-4	CASRVGWSTNEKLFF	TGTGCCAGCAGGGTTGGTTGGTCAACTAATGAAAAACTGTTTTTT
16	TRBD1	TRBV7-6	few	TRBJ2-2	CASSPQRQGYTGELFF	TGTGCCAGCAGCCCACAAAGACAGGGGTACACCGGGGAGCTGTTTTTT
17	TRBD1	TRBV7-9	few	TRBJ1-1	CASSYPRDRIRDTEAFF	TGTGCCAGCAGCTACCCCCGGGACAGGATAAGGGACACTGAAGCTTTCTTT
16	TRBD1	TRBV7-8	NA	TRBJ2-3	CASSSPGTVGTDTQYF	TGTGCCAGCAGCTCCCCTGGGACAGTCGGCACAGATACGCAGTATTTT
14	TRBD1	TRBV12-3/TRBV12-4	few	TRBJ2-3	CATSRTGTTDTQYF	TGTGCCACCTCCCGGACAGGGACCACAGATACGCAGTATTTT
18	TRBD2	TRBV28	NA	TRBJ2-3	CASSRPGLAGANRDTQYF	TGTGCCAGCAGTCGGCCGGGACTAGCGGGGGCGAACAGAGATACGCAGTATTTT
16	NA	TRBV12-3/TRBV12-4	few	TRBJ1-4	CASSTWVSGVGEKLFF	TGTGCCAGCAGTACCTGGGTTTCGGGGGTGGGTGAAAAACTGTTTTTT
13	NA	TRBV27	NA	TRBJ2-1	CASSLLDSNEQFF	TGTGCCAGCAGTTTACTGGACAGCAATGAGCAGTTCTTC
12	NA	TRBV7-9	few	TRBJ2-7	CASSLDSNEQYF	TGTGCCAGCAGCTTAGATTCAAACGAGCAGTACTTC
16	TRBD2	TRBV7-2	NA	TRBJ2-5	CASSLTLAGVQETQYF	TGTGCCAGCAGCTTAACACTAGCGGGGGTCCAAGAGACCCAGTACTTC
16	NA	TRBV4-1	NA	TRBJ2-1	CASSQDDWSDYNEQFF	TGCGCCAGCAGCCAAGACGATTGGTCGGACTACAATGAGCAGTTCTTC
14	NA	TRBV12-5	NA	TRBJ2-1	CASGFPTREDEQFF	TGTGCTAGTGGTTTTCCGACCAGGGAGGATGAGCAGTTCTTC
14	TRBD1	TRBV12-3/TRBV12-4	NA	TRBJ2-1	CASTEGATYNEQFF	TGTGCCAGCACCGAGGGGGCGACCTACAATGAGCAGTTCTTC
18	TRBD1	TRBV11-2	NA	TRBJ1-1	CASSLVRGLGQGGTEAFF	TGTGCCAGCAGCTTAGTAAGGGGTCTGGGACAGGGTGGAACTGAAGCTTTCTTT
13	NA	TRBV14	NA	TRBJ1-1	CASSPLGNTEAFF	TGTGCCAGCAGCCCCCTAGGGAACACTGAAGCTTTCTTT
14	NA	TRBV7-8	many	TRBJ2-5	CASSLAASAETQYF	TGTGCCAGCAGCTTAGCAGCTAGCGCTGAGACCCAGTACTTC
16	TRBD2	TRBV9	NA	TRBJ2-3	CVSSPIGLAGPDTQYF	TGTGTCAGCAGCCCTATAGGACTAGCGGGGCCAGATACGCAGTATTTT
13	NA	TRBV7-2	NA	TRBJ2-7	CASSPPDLYEQYF	TGTGCCAGCAGCCCCCCGGACCTTTACGAGCAGTACTTC
16	NA	TRBV6-2/TRBV6-3	few	TRBJ2-1	CASSYTTVYTYNEQFF	TGTGCCAGCAGTTACACGACAGTTTACACCTACAATGAGCAGTTCTTC
13	NA	TRBV4-2	few	TRBJ1-1	CASSQFQGTEAFF	TGTGCCAGCAGCCAATTCCAGGGCACTGAAGCTTTCTTT
16	NA	TRBV4-1	once	TRBJ1-6	CASSPHGQAGNSPLHF	TGCGCCAGCTCCCCACATGGGCAAGCGGGTAATTCACCCCTCCACTTT
12	NA	TRBV7-8	NA	TRBJ2-1	CASSLVSDEQFF	TGTGCCAGCAGCTTAGTCAGCGATGAGCAGTTCTTC
13	NA	TRBV5-5	NA	TRBJ2-2	CASSLWDTGELFF	TGTGCCAGCAGCTTGTGGGACACCGGGGAGCTGTTTTTT
14	TRBD2	TRBV27	NA	TRBJ2-3	CASSRAGGRDTQYF	TGTGCCAGCAGTCGAGCGGGGGGGCGGGATACGCAGTATTTT
16	TRBD2	TRBV12-3/TRBV12-4	once	TRBJ2-2	CASSSRTSGETGELFF	TGTGCCAGCAGTTCACGGACTAGCGGGGAGACCGGGGAGCTGTTTTTT
16	NA	TRBV7-9	NA	TRBJ1-2	CASSSRPTATNYGYTF	TGTGCCAGCAGCTCTCGACCGACGGCAACTAACTATGGCTACACCTTC
14	NA	TRBV20-1	NA	TRBJ2-5	CSARESEVQETQYF	TGCAGTGCTAGAGAGTCAGAAGTCCAAGAGACCCAGTACTTC
16	TRBD2	TRBV4-1	NA	TRBJ2-1	CASSLSLAGGYNEQFF	TGCGCCAGCAGCCTCTCCCTAGCGGGGGGTTACAATGAGCAGTTCTTC
16	TRBD1	TRBV20-1	NA	TRBJ2-5	CSASTWSSGGIETQYF	TGCAGTGCTAGTACGTGGTCGTCAGGGGGTATAGAGACCCAGTACTTC
16	NA	TRBV5-6	NA	TRBJ1-2	CASSFSATVPNYGYTF	TGTGCCAGCAGCTTTTCAGCGACCGTCCCTAACTATGGCTACACCTTC
14	NA	TRBV20-1	NA	TRBJ1-3	CSATQVSSGNTIYF	TGCAGTGCTACCCAGGTTTCTTCGGGAAACACCATATATTTT
12	NA	TRBV27	NA	TRBJ1-2	CASSLLSVGYTF	TGTGCCAGCAGTTTATTGTCGGTGGGCTACACCTTC
17	NA	TRBV15	NA	TRBJ2-1	CATGHRVDIVSDNEQFF	TGTGCCACCGGCCATCGGGTGGACATTGTGTCGGACAATGAGCAGTTCTTC
12	NA	TRBV12-3/TRBV12-4	few	TRBJ2-3	CASRPFTDTQYF	TGTGCCAGCAGACCCTTCACAGATACGCAGTATTTT
11	NA	TRBV19	NA	TRBJ1-1	CASSSGTEAFF	TGTGCCAGTAGTTCGGGCACTGAAGCTTTCTTT
19	TRBD2	TRBV28	once	TRBJ2-7	CASTTQIWLAGANSYEQYF	TGTGCCAGCACCACCCAGATTTGGCTAGCGGGGGCGAACTCCTACGAGCAGTACTTC
16	NA	TRBV11-2	NA	TRBJ2-5	CASSLSGGAPQETQYF	TGTGCCAGCAGCTTAAGTGGGGGGGCACCTCAAGAGACCCAGTACTTC
16	TRBD1	TRBV7-9	few	TRBJ1-4	CASSPPTGTGFEKLFF	TGTGCCAGCAGCCCGCCGACCGGGACAGGGTTTGAAAAACTGTTTTTT
12	NA	TRBV20-1	NA	TRBJ2-5	CSASSGFETQYF	TGCAGTGCTAGTAGTGGGTTCGAGACCCAGTACTTT
14	NA	TRBV25-1	many	TRBJ2-3	CASSQGVWTDTQYF	TGTGCCAGCAGTCAAGGGGTCTGGACAGATACGCAGTATTTT
14	TRBD1	TRBV29-1	many	TRBJ2-1	CSVVDRSSYNEQFF	TGCAGCGTTGTGGACAGGAGCTCCTACAATGAGCAGTTCTTC
10	NA	TRBV28	many	TRBJ1-2	CASGTFGYTF	TGTGCCAGCGGAACATTCGGCTACACCTTC
14	NA	TRBV6-1	few	TRBJ2-2	CASSPLVGTGELFF	TGTGCCAGCAGTCCCCTCGTTGGTACCGGGGAGCTGTTTTTT
16	NA	TRBV2	NA	TRBJ2-1	CASSQPGKLDYNEQFF	TGTGCCAGCAGCCAACCCGGGAAACTCGACTACAATGAGCAGTTCTTC
13	NA	TRBV7-9	NA	TRBJ1-1	CASSPAVNTEAFF	TGTGCCAGCAGCCCAGCGGTGAACACTGAAGCTTTCTTT
16	NA	TRBV6-5	NA	TRBJ2-4	CASRKGRDGAKNIQYF	TGTGCCAGCAGAAAGGGACGGGACGGAGCCAAAAACATTCAGTACTTC
17	NA	TRBV5-1	NA	TRBJ1-1	CASSSLFEGVGNTEAFF	TGCGCCAGCAGCTCTCTGTTCGAAGGGGTAGGGAACACTGAAGCTTTCTTT
13	NA	TRBV14	NA	TRBJ2-5	CASSPWAEETQYF	TGTGCCAGCAGCCCTTGGGCCGAGGAGACCCAGTACTTC
14	NA	TRBV27	NA	TRBJ2-2	CASRGGFNTGELFF	TGTGCCAGCAGGGGCGGGTTTAACACCGGGGAGCTGTTTTTT
14	NA	TRBV11-2	many	TRBJ1-1	CASSPSLGQPGAFF	TGTGCCAGCAGCCCCAGCTTAGGGCAGCCTGGAGCTTTCTTT
14	NA	TRBV12-3/TRBV12-4	NA	TRBJ1-5	CASTRQGKNQPQHF	TGTGCCAGCACCCGGCAGGGTAAGAATCAGCCCCAGCATTTT